This T cell receptor beta chain was identified during a study of spatial heterogeneity in lung cancer. At the level of the study: Roughly two years after resection was the median timing of the follow-up PBMC samples, which were sequenced when available.

With respect to this clonotype: This may arise from a read error, as a much more abundant clone is one base away.

Each CDR3 protein is one row after TCRdb ran MiXCR on the 5' RACE reads. The table records about 120,000 distinct CDR3 sequences, more than 9% of them present only once. Regarding time point: blood at routine non-recurrence follow-up after resection. The sequenced material consisted of unsorted whole RNA from tumor, nontumor lung or frozen PBMC. The clonotype comes from a male donor with early-stage non-small cell lung cancer. The sequenced sample was PBMCs, obtained at follow-up.

CDR3 region: CANSLRDRDNSPLHF. As DNA, the CDR3 is TGCGCCAACAGCCTCCGGGACAGGGATAATTCACCCCTCCACTTT. V and J are TRBV4-1 and TRBJ1-6, with 9 nucleotides matching TRBD1. The CDR3 totals 15 residues. Germline loops: CDR1 MGHRA, CDR2 YSYEKL.